These 24 T cell receptor beta chains were all obtained from the same sample, sequenced in a study of shared clonotypes between healthy human individuals (dated by TCRdb to the early 2020s). The library was obtained by the immunoSEQ multiplex PCR assay. This is the immuneACCESS table as TCRdb keeps it, with only in-frame sequences that have V and J called. A part of the clones is gone; compared with another copy, unresolved V genes explain less than half, and the rest is unexplained. The sample includes over 400,000 clones, with approximately 82% observed a single time. The ten largest clones represent 12% of the sample. The sequenced sample consisted of PBMCs. These receptors all come from a woman aged 40-49 years in good health. Some clones in this sample may be carry-over from other donors' samples.

The chain joins TRBV18 to TRBJ2-7; D might be TRBD1 or TRBD2, each matching 5 bases. The CDR3 length is 14 residues. V lost 3 bases and J lost 3, with 12 bases in between. Germline V gene data show CDR1 as KGHSH and CDR2 as LQKENI. This CDR3 is CASSPGTDRYEQYF. The CDR3 nucleotides read TGTGCCAGCTCACCCGGGACGGACCGCTACGAGCAGTACTTC.

V gene TRBV7-9 combines with J gene TRBJ1-2; TRBD1 is a possible D gene (6 bases). Looked up from germline, CDR1 is SEHNR and CDR2 is FQNEAQ (reference sequence). CDR3 length: 15 residues. V lost 0 bases to trimming and J lost 5 bases, with 13 bases between them. CDR3 amino acids: CASSLATGSGYGYTF. The CDR3 DNA reads TGTGCCAGCAGCTTAGCTACAGGGTCGGGGTATGGCTACACCTTC.

This chain links TRBV6-5 with TRBJ2-2; 10 bases are shared with TRBD2. The germline CDR1 and CDR2 sequences are MNHEY and SVGAGI. V gave up 5 bases and J gave up 6 bases; unmatched junction bases: 0. The CDR3 extends over 13 amino acids. The CDR3 protein is CASSLAGAGELFF. In nucleotides, the CDR3 is TGTGCCAGCAGTCTAGCGGGAGCCGGGGAGCTGTTTTTT.

The J gene is TRBJ2-7, the V gene TRBV23-1, with 7 positions matching TRBD1. TRBV23-1 is an open reading frame whose function is uncertain. The CDR3 is 14 residues long. Trimming took 0 bases from V and 5 from J; bases not matched to a gene: 4. The CDR3 nucleotides read TGCGCCAGCAGTCAATCAACAGGGGAAAACGAGCAGTACTTC. It codes for CASSQSTGENEQYF.

This clone was detected only a few times. The rearrangement links TRBV5-1 to TRBJ1-4; D ambiguous. The CDR3 has 15 residues. Per the germline V gene, CDR1 is SGHRS and CDR2 is YFSETQ. V was cut by 4 bases and J by 5 bases, with 15 bases left in between. The CDR3 here is CASSMLGNQNEKLFF. The CDR3 DNA follows: TGCGCCAGCAGCATGTTGGGGAACCAGAATGAAAAACTGTTTTTT.

The V and J genes are TRBV9 and TRBJ2-1; TRBD2 matches 7 bases. Germline V gene lookup returns CDR1 SGDLS and CDR2 YYNGEE. This CDR3 is built from 16 residues. The ends lost 3 bases at V and 8 bases at J; junction bases unmatched: 14. The CDR3 is CASSAPGSSGRDEQFF. As DNA, the CDR3 is TGTGCCAGCAGCGCCCCCGGGTCTAGCGGCCGTGATGAGCAGTTCTTC. The whole variable domain, filled in from reference TRBV9 and TRBJ2-1, reads DSGVTQTPKHLITATGQRVTLRCSPRSGDLSVYWYQQSLDQGLQFLIQYYNGEERAKGNILERFSAQQFPDLHSELNLSSLELGDSALYFCASSAPGSSGRDEQFFGPGTRLTVL.

This clone was detected once. V and J are TRBV6-1 and TRBJ1-3; D is unresolved. The CDR3 extends over 13 amino acids. Per germline, CDR1 MNHNS and CDR2 SASEGT. V gave up 7 bases and J gave up 5 bases, with 12 bases separating them. CDR3 in amino acids: CASTEGNRNTIYF. The CDR3 DNA is TGTGCCAGCACCGAAGGGAATCGAAACACCATATATTTT.

The chain combines TRBV10-2 with TRBJ2-1, with 12 nucleotides matching TRBD2. V lost 5 bases, J lost 4 bases, and 3 bases stayed unmatched. The CDR3 consists of 15 residues. The V gene's germline CDR1 is WSHSY and CDR2 SAAADI. As DNA, the CDR3 is TGCGCCAGCAGTCCTAGCGGGGGGGGATACAATGAGCAGTTCTTC. This translates into CASSPSGGGYNEQFF.

This clone occurred a few times. The chain has TRBV27 and TRBJ2-2; either TRBD1 or TRBD2 may supply D (6 bases each). In germline, CDR1 is MNHEY, CDR2 SMNVEV (reference sequence). The CDR3 consists of 16 residues. V lost 5 bases to trimming and J lost 6 bases, with 19 bases between them. CDR3 amino acids: CASSPAGGPQAGELFF. CDR3 DNA: TGTGCCAGCAGTCCAGCCGGGGGCCCCCAGGCCGGGGAGCTGTTTTTT.

As for this clone: This same CDR3 is encoded by further DNA sequences in the sample. The CDR3 bases are TGTGCCAGCAGCTTTGGCGACTCCTACGAGCAGTACTTC. As protein: CASSFGDSYEQYF. V usage is TRBV7-8 and J usage is TRBJ2-7; D ambiguous. This CDR3 contains 13 residues. Germline-derived CDR1 and CDR2 are SGHVS and FQNEAQ. V lost 3 bases and J 0 bases, leaving 6 bases between the germline ends.

The rearrangement links TRBV7-8 to TRBJ2-7, with 7 bases identical to TRBD2. The CDR3 extends over 13 amino acids. CDR1 and CDR2 (germline): SGHVS, FQNEAQ. The trim removed 4 bases at V and 6 bases at J, leaving 6 bases unmatched. The CDR3 DNA sequence: TGTGCCAGCAGCTGGCTCAGCGGGACCGAGCAGTACTTC. This codes for CASSWLSGTEQYF.

This clone was found once. V and J are TRBV5-1 and TRBJ2-2; D is ambiguous. V shed 3 bases and J shed 9 bases, with 21 bases lying between them. The CDR3 length is 16 residues. Germline-derived CDR1 and CDR2 are SGHRS and YFSETQ. CDR3 amino acids: CASSSRVGTEVRELFF. The DNA of the CDR3 is TGCGCCAGCAGCTCTAGGGTTGGTACGGAAGTTAGGGAGCTGTTTTTT.

The chain uses TRBV7-2 and TRBJ1-1, with D possibly being TRBD1 (5 bases). The CDR3 spans 15 residues. CDR1 and CDR2 (germline): SGHTA, FQGNSA. V was shortened by 1 base and J by 0 bases, with 9 bases between the two germline ends. CDR3 region: CASSLVGRMNTEAFF. CDR3 DNA: TGTGCCAGCAGCTTAGTGGGGCGGATGAACACTGAAGCTTTCTTT.

J is TRBJ1-4 and V is TRBV7-9; TRBD1 might be the D (5 bases). The CDR3 consists of 14 residues. With 3 bases removed from V and 8 bases from J, the gap between germline ends came to 13 bases. Germline CDR1 reads SEHNR; CDR2 reads FQNEAQ (reference sequence). CDR3 residues: CASSFRDAGEKLFF. The CDR3 nucleotides read TGTGCCAGCAGCTTTAGGGACGCGGGGGAAAAACTGTTTTTT. The full variable domain, its missing parts supplied by reference TRBV7-9 and TRBJ1-4, is DTGVSQNPRHKITKRGQNVTFRCDPISEHNRLYWYRQTLGQGPEFLTYFQNEAQLEKSRLLSDRFSAERPKGSFSTLEIQRTEQGDSAMYLCASSFRDAGEKLFFGSGTQLSVL.

With respect to this clone: A far larger clone differs by one base, so this is likely a read error. Other DNA sequences in the same sample also yield this CDR3. The chain joins TRBV1 to TRBJ1-1; the table's D call, TRBD1, has no DNA check behind it. TRBV1 is labeled a pseudogene. CDR3 length: 15 amino acids. The CDR3: CTSSQEDRENTEAFF. The CDR3 DNA is TGCACCAGCAGCCAAGAAGACAGGGAGAACACTGAGGCTTTCTTT.

The V gene is TRBV4-3, the J gene TRBJ2-7; 11 positions agree with TRBD2. Germline CDR1 reads LGHNA; CDR2 reads YSLEER. V lost 3 bases and J lost 7; bases outside the gene matches: 5. This CDR3 has 14 residues. The CDR3 sequence: CASSQGLAEPEQYF. CDR3 nucleotide sequence: TGCGCCAGCAGCCAGGGACTAGCGGAACCTGAGCAGTACTTC.

The CDR3 loop reads CASSLVAGGATDTQYF. CDR3 DNA sequence: TGCGCCAGCAGCTTGGTGGCGGGGGGGGCCACAGATACGCAGTATTTT. The rearrangement joins TRBV5-1 to TRBJ2-3, with 9 bases matching TRBD2. J gave up 2 bases and V 0 bases, and 4 bases lay outside the gene matches. CDR1 and CDR2 (germline): SGHRS, YFSETQ. This CDR3 is built from 16 residues.

As DNA, the CDR3 is TGTGCCATCAGTGAGGGGAATTCGGGGTGGGTGAGAGACTACGAGCAGTACTTC. This sequence encodes CAISEGNSGWVRDYEQYF. J is TRBJ2-7 and V is TRBV10-3, with TRBD2 as a possible D gene (5 bases). Germline V gene sequence: CDR1 ENHRY, CDR2 SYGVKD. Deletions cut 2 bases from V and 3 bases from J, with 23 bases between. CDR3 length: 18 residues.

About this clone: A far larger clone is one base from this, pointing to a likely read error. This chain uses TRBV2 with TRBJ2-7; D is possibly TRBD2 (6 bases). There are 14 residues in the CDR3. Germline CDR1 and CDR2: SNHLY and FYNNEI. The CDR3 nucleotides are TGTGCCAGCAAGTTCCGGGACTTGTCCTACGGGCAGTACTTC. Translated: CASKFRDLSYGQYF. Full variable domain (remainder filled in from reference TRBV2 and TRBJ2-7): EPEVTQTPSHQVTQMGQEVILRCVPISNHLYFYWYRQILGQKVEFLVSFYNNEISEKSEIFDDQFSVERPDGSNFTLKIRSTKLEDSAMYFCASKFRDLSYGQYFGPGTRLTVT.

V and J are TRBV28 and TRBJ2-3; TRBD2 matches 12 bases. The length of the CDR3 is 14 residues. The germline CDR1 and CDR2 sequences are MDHEN and SYDVKM. V gave up 5 bases and J gave up 6 bases; unmatched junction bases: 3. The CDR3 is CASSLAGGGDTQYF. The CDR3 coding sequence is TGTGCCAGCAGTCTAGCGGGAGGGGGGGATACGCAGTATTTT.

V and J are TRBV5-1 and TRBJ2-3; D is possibly TRBD2 (6 bases). Germline lookup yields CDR1 SGHRS and CDR2 YFSETQ. The CDR3 totals 13 residues. Trimming shortened V by 4 bases and J by 5 bases, and 11 bases separated the two germline ends. The DNA of the CDR3 is TGCGCCAGCAGCCGCGGGACTCTAGATACGCAGTATTTT. Residues: CASSRGTLDTQYF.

This chain uses TRBV28 with TRBJ1-5; 7 nucleotides line up with TRBD1. Germline V CDR1 and CDR2: MDHEN, SYDVKM. Trimming at V came to 5 bases and at J to 6 bases, leaving 7 bases not matched to a gene. There are 14 residues in the CDR3. The CDR3 protein is CASSATGVRQPQHF. The DNA for the CDR3 is TGTGCCAGCAGTGCTACAGGGGTTCGTCAGCCCCAGCATTTT.

The chain is built from TRBV27 and TRBJ2-1; 8 bases match TRBD2. J lost 5 bases, V lost 5 bases, and 8 bases had no gene match. Per the germline V gene, CDR1 is MNHEY and CDR2 is SMNVEV (reference sequence). This CDR3 is built from 15 residues. Here the CDR3 reads CASSPRASGHNEQFF. CDR3 bases: TGTGCCAGCAGTCCCCGGGCTAGCGGGCACAATGAGCAGTTCTTC.

This rearrangement joins TRBV2 to TRBJ2-7; TRBD1 matches at 7 bases. This CDR3 region has 14 residues. V trimming: 6 bases; J trimming: 3 bases; junction bases outside the gene matches: 8. In germline, CDR1 is SNHLY, CDR2 FYNNEI. CDR3: CASSEQGPLYEQYF. DNA of the CDR3: TGTGCCAGCAGCGAACAGGGGCCCCTCTACGAGCAGTACTTC.